The 13 T cell receptor beta chains below all came from one sample that was sequenced in a study of shared clonotypes between healthy human individuals (dated by TCRdb to about 2020). Preparation of the library involved the immunoSEQ multiplex PCR assay. This immuneACCESS table, as held by TCRdb, lists in-frame sequences with V and J called but not all clones. Of the missing ones, under half trace to an unresolved V gene in checked studies; the others have no known cause. The sample records 1.6 million or so clones, 98% to 99% of which are singletons. The ten largest account for 0.36% of the sample. The specimen was naive CD4+ T cells sorted from blood. The cell subset or site label corresponds to: CD45RA+ positively selected. The receptors originated from a young man in good health.

On this clone itself: This specimen includes other DNA sequences encoding the same CDR3. The V and J genes are TRBV5-4 and TRBJ2-3; a possible D gene is TRBD2 (6 bases). Trimming took 0 bases from V and 0 from J, leaving 11 bases between them. There are 16 residues in the CDR3. Germline V CDR1 and CDR2: SGHNT, YYREEE (reference sequence). The CDR3 bases are TGTGCCAGCAGCTTGGCCCGGGAGAGAAGCACAGATACGCAGTATTTT. This codes for CASSLARERSTDTQYF.

Regarding this clone: Sequence at one end of the junction differs from germline and may be a read error. The rearrangement uses TRBV9 and TRBJ2-7; D unclear. There are 16 residues in the CDR3. The germline CDR1 and CDR2 sequences are SGDLS and YYNGEE. CDR3 nucleotides: TGTGCCAGCAGCGTAGATGGCAGAATCTCTCCCTACGAGCAGTACTTT. As protein: CASSVDGRISPYEQYF.

This rearrangement joins TRBV9 to TRBJ1-5, with a tentative D call TRBD1 (5 bases). CDR1 SGDLS and CDR2 YYNGEE come from the germline V gene. V was clipped by 4 bases and J by 4 bases, with 15 bases between them. This CDR3 region has 15 residues. The CDR3 protein is CASSPEGLPNQPQHF. The CDR3 nucleotides are TGTGCCAGCAGCCCAGAGGGGCTTCCGAATCAGCCCCAGCATTTT.

V and J are TRBV6-1 and TRBJ2-7; 9 nucleotides agree with TRBD2. There are 15 residues in the CDR3. CDR1 and CDR2 from the germline V gene are MNHNS and SASEGT. V trimming: 7 bases; J trimming: 0 bases; junction bases outside the gene matches: 7. The CDR3 DNA reads TGTGCCAGCACCTTGACTAGCGGAGTCTCCTACGAGCAGTACTTC. Protein product: CASTLTSGVSYEQYF.

The chain has TRBV2 and TRBJ2-5; 7 nucleotides line up with TRBD2. The CDR3 has 14 residues. The V and J ends lost 5 bases and 3 bases, in that order; junction bases with no gene match: 6. The germline V gene has CDR1 SNHLY and CDR2 FYNNEI. The CDR3 nucleotides are TGTGCCAGCAGTAAGACTAGCACAGAAGAGACCCAGTACTTC. The encoded protein is CASSKTSTEETQYF.

The J gene is TRBJ1-1, the V gene TRBV2; TRBD1 might be the D (5 bases). The CDR3 is 12 amino acids. The V and J ends lost 4 bases and 4 bases respectively, with 7 bases between them. CDR1 and CDR2 (germline): SNHLY, FYNNEI. CDR3 loop: CASSGGTTEAFF. CDR3 coding DNA: TGTGCCAGCAGTGGTGGGACCACTGAAGCTTTCTTT.

For the CDR3, the DNA is TGTGCCAGCAGTAGAGGACAGGGGCCCCTGTCCATACTGTTTTTT. Translated, it gives CASSRGQGPLSILFF. V usage is TRBV2 and J usage is TRBJ1-4, with 9 bases that match TRBD1. Unmatched junction bases numbered 14, after V lost 5 bases and J lost 13 bases. The germline gives CDR1 SNHLY, CDR2 FYNNEI. There are 15 residues in the CDR3.

This chain links TRBV25-1 with TRBJ2-1; TRBD2 aligns across 14 bases. The CDR3 consists of 15 residues. The junction had 2 bases not matched to a gene; V was cut back by 1 base and J by 9 bases. Germline CDR1 MGHDK, CDR2 SYGVNS. CDR3 loop: CASSEWTSGRPEQFF. The CDR3 DNA sequence: TGTGCCAGCAGTGAATGGACTAGCGGGAGGCCTGAGCAGTTCTTC.

In the case of this clone: Distinct nucleotide sequences in the sample also encode this CDR3. This chain connects TRBV9 to TRBJ1-5, with D unclear. V was cut by 0 bases and J by 4 bases, with 8 bases left in between. This CDR3 region has 14 residues. Germline V gene lookup returns CDR1 SGDLS and CDR2 YYNGEE. This CDR3 is CASSVGVGNQPQHF. CDR3 DNA: TGTGCCAGCAGCGTAGGGGTGGGTAATCAGCCCCAGCATTTT. Drawing the rest from reference TRBV9 and TRBJ1-5, the complete variable domain is DSGVTQTPKHLITATGQRVTLRCSPRSGDLSVYWYQQSLDQGLQFLIQYYNGEERAKGNILERFSAQQFPDLHSELNLSSLELGDSALYFCASSVGVGNQPQHFGDGTRLSIL.

The CDR3 spells CASSYGTGFGEQYF. CDR3 nucleotide sequence: TGTGCCAGCAGTTACGGGACAGGTTTCGGAGAGCAGTACTTC. The chain recombines TRBV6-6 with TRBJ2-7, with 8 nucleotides matching TRBD1. This CDR3 is 14 amino acids long. V gave up 2 bases and J gave up 7 bases; unmatched junction bases: 7. Germline values: CDR1 MNHNY, CDR2 SVGAGI (reference sequence).

The V and J genes are TRBV10-2 and TRBJ1-1, with D possibly matching TRBD1 (5 bases). Trimming removed 5 bases from V and 0 bases from J, with 7 bases in between. The germline CDR1 and CDR2 sequences are WSHSY and SAAADI. The CDR3 covers 13 residues. In nucleotides, the CDR3 is TGCGCCAGCAGTTTGGGACTGAACACTGAAGCTTTCTTT. Its protein is CASSLGLNTEAFF.

The sample holds one count of this clone. The CDR3 here is CASSLSDRYYEQYF. CDR3 sequence (DNA): TGTGCCAGCAGTTTATCGGACAGATACTACGAGCAGTACTTC. The genes are TRBV27 and TRBJ2-7, with D tentatively TRBD1 (6 bases). CDR1 is MNHEY and CDR2 is SMNVEV in the germline V gene (reference sequence). CDR3 size: 14 residues. The V gene lost 0 bases and the J gene lost 3 bases, with 9 bases spanning the gap.

V usage is TRBV18 and J usage is TRBJ1-4, with 7 bases that match TRBD1. The germline V gene has CDR1 KGHSH and CDR2 LQKENI. J was trimmed by 8 bases and V by 3 bases; bases with no gene match: 15. The CDR3 has 17 amino acids. The CDR3 DNA reads TGTGCCAGCTCACCGCGGAAGAGAATCGGGACAGCGGAAAAACTGTTTTTT. It is translated as CASSPRKRIGTAEKLFF. Filled out from reference TRBV18 and TRBJ1-4, the complete variable domain reads NAGVMQNPRHLVRRRGQEARLRCSPMKGHSHVYWYRQLPEEGLKFMVYLQKENIIDESGMPKERFSAEFPKEGPSILRIQQVVRGDSAAYFCASSPRKRIGTAEKLFFGSGTQLSVL.